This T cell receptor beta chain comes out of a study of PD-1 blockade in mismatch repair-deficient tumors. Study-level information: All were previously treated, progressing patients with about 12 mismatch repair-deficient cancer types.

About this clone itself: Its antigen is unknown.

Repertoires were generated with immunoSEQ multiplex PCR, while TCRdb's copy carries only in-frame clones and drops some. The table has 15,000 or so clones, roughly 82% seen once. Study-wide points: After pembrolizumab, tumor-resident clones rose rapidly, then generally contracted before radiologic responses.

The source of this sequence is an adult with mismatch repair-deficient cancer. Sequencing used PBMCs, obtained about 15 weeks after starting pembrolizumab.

CDR3 nucleotide sequence: TGTGCCAGCACCGACAGGGGAGGCTACGAGCAGTACTTC. Amino acids: CASTDRGGYEQYF. The chain carries TRBV6-1 and TRBJ2-7, with TRBD1 identical over 8 bases. V lost 7 bases, J lost 3 bases, and 5 bases stayed unmatched. The length of the CDR3 is 13 residues. Germline V gene data show CDR1 as MNHNS and CDR2 as SASEGT.